This TCR beta chain was sequenced during a study of T-cell reconstitution after alpha-beta-depleted transplantation in children (dated by TCRdb to about 2016). About the investigation overall: T-cell immune reconstitution after TCRalphabeta/CD19-depleted allogeneic hematopoietic cell transplantation in children was quantitatively tracked in the study by means of TCR repertoire profiling. The paper's findings and limits, for the study overall: The apparently early alphabetaT-cell count recovery about two months after transplant was reportedly dependent on only several hundred rapidly expanded clones derived from non-depleted graft cells. The high TCRbeta diversity at day 60 in some patients was ascribed to recipient T cells and intrathymic progenitors that had survived conditioning. Over subsequent months, a decline in hyperexpanded clone frequencies was noted, and after one year, T-cell counts and TCRbeta diversity were mostly ascribed to newly produced T cells.

This clonotype was counted a few times. Its cognate antigen has yet to be identified. No quality values exist for individual bases; no much larger clone is one base distant. Including cysteine and phenylalanine, the CDR3 has 13 amino acids. Only the CDR3 region is kept as DNA, spanning 39 bases read in frame from base 1. V lost 6 bases and J lost 2 bases, and the count of bases not matched to a germline gene is 1. Library creation used PCR. The instrument was an Illumina HiSeq 2500. To normalize quantification of the TCRbeta repertoire, the TCR libraries were built with molecular barcoding that relied on unique molecular identifiers. TCRdb handled the public reads itself, with Q25 trimming in fastp and clone calling in MiXCR, and kept productive beta chains. Every distinct CDR3 protein forms one entry, paired with its most common genes and DNA. The sample yields under 750,000 distinct CDR3 sequences; roughly 23% were counted once. In total, the top ten clones hold approximately 14% of the sample.

Explained via the paper, the treatment or condition label denotes: allogeneic hematopoietic cell transplantation with graft depleted of TCRalphabeta T cells and CD19 B cells. The transplant recipients were children given TCRalphabeta/CD19-depleted allogeneic hematopoietic cell grafts. This clonotype was obtained from a boy younger than two who had a stem cell transplant for acute myeloid leukemia, so the T cells may come from the graft donor. Recombination linked TRBV12-3 or TRBV12-4 to TRBJ2-1, with 7 bases in between that match TRBD1. The material was PBMCs, mostly from graft donor cells, obtained 360 days after TCRalphabeta/CD19-depleted stem cell transplant. CDR3 sequence: CASRTGTYNEQFF. The nucleotide sequence reads TGTGCCAGCAGGACAGGGACCTACAATGAGCAGTTCTTC.